This T cell receptor beta chain was observed in a study of human T cells and chemical hapten exposure. As for the study in general: Alopecia areata, totalis or universalis was found in mostly female patients. Findings of the study overall: Unchanged with DPC sensitization were TCRs above 1 in 1000 frequency.

The library attached unique molecular identifiers to individual cDNA molecules. A single record per CDR3 protein comes from TCRdb applying MiXCR to the RACE reads. Among under 60,000 distinct CDR3 sequences listed, roughly 9% were seen once. Time point specified: pre-sensitization, week 0. Noted treatment: therapeutic diphenylcyclopropenone sensitization with weekly scalp DPC. The study extracted total RNA from unfractionated whole blood. Patients had alopecia, were aged 18 to 70, and were not pregnant. This clonotype has more than one count but fewer than ten. Antigen unknown. V lost 2 bases to trimming and J lost 5 bases; unmatched junction nucleotides: 4. CDR3 length: 13 amino acids. CDR1 SGHNT and CDR2 YYREEE come from the germline V gene (reference sequence).

The TCR comes from a woman aged 25 to 39 with alopecia areata. Some clones in this sample may be carry-over from other donors' samples. The sample in question was whole blood, obtained in connection with sensitization to the hapten diphenylcyclopropenone (DPC). The chain carries TRBV5-4 and TRBJ2-7, with TRBD1 matching over 7 bases. CDR3 region: CASSLGTVNEQYF. DNA of the CDR3: TGTGCCAGCAGCTTAGGGACAGTTAACGAGCAGTACTTC. The variable domain in full, completed from reference TRBV5-4 and TRBJ2-7, reads ETGVTQSPTHLIKTRGQQVTLRCSSQSGHNTVSWYQQALGQGPQFIFQYYREEENGRGNFPPRFSGLQFPNYSSELNVNALELDDSALYLCASSLGTVNEQYFGPGTRLTVT.